A selection of T cell receptor beta chains follows, all from one sample in a study of T cells in Graves' hyperthyroidism and ophthalmopathy. TCRdb fed the multiplex PCR reads into MiXCR, producing one record per CDR3 protein. In the table there are about 350,000 distinct CDR3 sequences, about 20% of which are singletons. The sample comprised blood. These receptor sequences come from a woman under 30 with Graves' hyperthyroidism. The CDR3 runs from the conserved cysteine through the conserved F or W. A D gene is named only where the DNA matches it firmly. Part of the rows lack a size; the others show once, few, many or a class for expanded clones.

NA | TRBJ2-1 | 14 | TRBV12-3/TRBV12-4 | TRBD1 | TGTGCCAGCAGGACGGGACAGCTGAACAATGAGCAGTTCTTC | CASRTGQLNNEQFF
many | TRBJ2-7 | 14 | TRBV12-3/TRBV12-4 | TRBD1 | TGTGCCAGCAGAAAGACAGGGAACTCCTACGAGCAGTACTTC | CASRKTGNSYEQYF
many | TRBJ1-5 | 15 | TRBV20-1 | NA | TGCAGTGCTAGAGGGACAGCGGGAAGCAATCAGCCCCAGCATTTT | CSARGTAGSNQPQHF
many | TRBJ1-2 | 13 | TRBV20-1 | NA | TGCAGTGCTAGGGGGGGAATTATCCGCGGCTACACCTTC | CSARGGIIRGYTF
NA | TRBJ2-7 | 12 | TRBV4-2 | NA | TGTGCCAGCAGCCAAGATGGGGTCGAGCAGTACTTC | CASSQDGVEQYF
many | TRBJ2-7 | 14 | TRBV6-5 | NA | TGTGCCAGCAGTTACGCGGGAAGATCCTACGAGCAGTACTTC | CASSYAGRSYEQYF
many | TRBJ2-2 | 16 | TRBV6-5 | TRBD1 | TGTGCCAGCAGTTTACCGGGACAGGGTAACACCGGGGAGCTGTTCTTT | CASSLPGQGNTGELFF
many | TRBJ2-2 | 14 | TRBV12-3/TRBV12-4 | TRBD1 | TGTGCCACCTTGGACAGGGAAGGAGCCGGGGAGCTGTTTTTT | CATLDREGAGELFF
many | TRBJ1-2 | 13 | TRBV6-1 | TRBD1 | TGTGCCAGCAGTCCGAGGGACAGGCAGGGCTACACCTTC | CASSPRDRQGYTF
many | TRBJ1-1 | 16 | TRBV7-6 | NA | TGTGCCAGCATCCCGCGCGGGGGTTGGCTGAACACTGAAGCTTTCTTT | CASIPRGGWLNTEAFF
few | TRBJ1-5 | 14 | TRBV3-1 | NA | TGTGCCAGCAGCCAAGATGTGGGAAATCAGCCCCAGCATTTT | CASSQDVGNQPQHF
NA | TRBJ1-6 | 15 | TRBV6-1 | NA | TGTGCCAGCAGGCAGGGCAGGGTCTATAATTCACCCCTCCACTTT | CASRQGRVYNSPLHF
few | TRBJ1-1 | 14 | TRBV5-1 | NA | TGCGCCAGCAGCTCCGGGACCGAGAACACTGAAGCTTTCTTT | CASSSGTENTEAFF
many | TRBJ1-2 | 14 | TRBV11-2 | NA | TGTGCCAGCAGCTTAGAGGGGGAGAGGGGTGGCTACACCTTC | CASSLEGERGGYTF
many | TRBJ1-2 | 17 | TRBV28 | TRBD1 | TGTGCCAGCACCGAAGGGGGCAGGGGGCCTAGCATCTATGGCTACACCTTC | CASTEGGRGPSIYGYTF
many | TRBJ2-5 | 15 | TRBV20-1 | TRBD2 | TGCAGTGCTAGTAATAGCGGGGGGATTCAAGAGACCCAGTACTTC | CSASNSGGIQETQYF
many | TRBJ2-1 | 14 | TRBV2 | NA | TGTGCCAGCAGTGAGCGGCAGGCCTACAATGAGCAGTTCTTC | CASSERQAYNEQFF
few | TRBJ2-5 | 13 | TRBV13 | NA | TGTGCCAGCAGCCCCAATGGGGAGGAGACCCAGTACTTC | CASSPNGEETQYF
few | TRBJ1-1 | 16 | TRBV6-1 | NA | TGTGCCAGCAGCCTTCACAGGGAGGGGGGGAACACTGAAGCTTTCTTT | CASSLHREGGNTEAFF
NA | TRBJ2-2 | 14 | TRBV6-5 | TRBD1 | TGTGCCAGCAGTCACGGGGACAGGGCCGGGGAGCTGTTTTTT | CASSHGDRAGELFF
many | TRBJ2-7 | 16 | TRBV5-4 | TRBD1 | TGTGCCAGCACCACTCGACAGGGGGGGTCGGCTGACGAGCAGTACTTC | CASTTRQGGSADEQYF
many | TRBJ2-5 | 13 | TRBV30 | NA | TGTGCCTGGACCAGGGGTGGGAGAGAGACCCAGTACTTC | CAWTRGGRETQYF
NA | TRBJ1-5 | 15 | TRBV5-1 | NA | TGCGCCAGCAGCCCCCAGGCGGGTAGCAATCAGCCCCAGCATTTT | CASSPQAGSNQPQHF
NA | TRBJ2-5 | 19 | TRBV11-2 | TRBD2 | TGTGCCAGCAGCCCCCCCCTCGGGTCGAGCGGGGGGTCCCAAGAGACCCAGTACTTC | CASSPPLGSSGGSQETQYF
many | TRBJ2-4 | 15 | TRBV2 | NA | TGTGCCAGCAGTGGGACACCCGTAGCCAAAAACATTCAGTACTTC | CASSGTPVAKNIQYF
NA | TRBJ2-5 | 17 | TRBV28 | NA | TGTGCCAGCAGTAGACGCCGACGGGACGCAAGACAAGAGACCCAGTACTTC | CASSRRRRDARQETQYF
NA | TRBJ2-5 | 21 | TRBV27 | NA | TGTGCCAGCAGTTCCTCACTTATCTATCCGGCGCAAAACCTTAAAAGTGGGACCCAGTACTTC | CASSSSLIYPAQNLKSGTQYF
many | TRBJ1-1 | 14 | TRBV2 | TRBD1 | TGTGCCAGCAGCCGCAGGGGGCTAGTCACTGAAGCTTTCTTT | CASSRRGLVTEAFF
NA | TRBJ2-7 | 15 | TRBV6-2/TRBV6-3 | NA | TGTGCCAGCAGTTACCGTTTAGCGGCCTCCTACGAGCAGTACTTC | CASSYRLAASYEQYF
NA | TRBJ1-2 | 16 | TRBV11-2 | TRBD1 | TGTGCCAGCAGCTCCCCTCGGGACAGAAGTAACTATGGCTACACCTTC | CASSSPRDRSNYGYTF
many | TRBJ2-7 | 14 | TRBV29-1 | TRBD1 | TGCAGCGTTGAATTAGCGACAGGGGCTCGCGAGCAGTACTTC | CSVELATGAREQYF
many | TRBJ2-2 | 16 | TRBV11-1 | NA | TGTGCCAGCAGTCTAACAGGGAGTATGAAGACCGGGGAGCTGTTTTTT | CASSLTGSMKTGELFF
many | TRBJ2-5 | 12 | TRBV20-1 | NA | TGCAGTGCTAGGTCCTCTAAGGAGACCCAGTACTTC | CSARSSKETQYF
NA | TRBJ2-4 | 13 | TRBV20-1 | NA | TGCAGTGCTAGGAGGCCGGCGGAAAACATTCAGTACTTC | CSARRPAENIQYF
many | TRBJ1-1 | 14 | TRBV29-1 | TRBD1 | TGCAGCGCCACAGGGGGCCTAACGAACACTGAAGCTTTCTTT | CSATGGLTNTEAFF
NA | TRBJ1-1 | 13 | TRBV29-1 | NA | TGCAGCGTTGATGGGGGGGGGAACACTGAAGCTTTCTTT | CSVDGGGNTEAFF
NA | TRBJ1-2 | 13 | TRBV12-3/TRBV12-4 | NA | TGTGCCAGCAGTTTAGCCCGGGAGGATGGCTACACCTTC | CASSLAREDGYTF
NA | TRBJ2-2 | 14 | TRBV11-2 | TRBD1 | TGTGCCAGCAGCCAACAGGGGGCAAGCGGGGAGCTGTTTTTT | CASSQQGASGELFF
few | TRBJ1-2 | 14 | TRBV6-5 | NA | TGTGCCAGCAGTTACTCATGGGGGCCCTACGGCTACACCTTC | CASSYSWGPYGYTF
once | TRBJ2-7 | 14 | TRBV20-1 | NA | TGCAGTGCTGGAATCGGCGGGGATTCCTACGAGCAGTACTTC | CSAGIGGDSYEQYF
once | TRBJ2-7 | 13 | TRBV20-1 | TRBD1 | TGCAGTGCCGGGACAGGCACCTCCTACGAGCAGTACTTC | CSAGTGTSYEQYF
NA | TRBJ1-2 | 15 | TRBV3-1 | NA | TGTGCCAGCAGCCAAGACTATTCATCGGCGTATGGCTACACCTTC | CASSQDYSSAYGYTF